This T cell receptor beta chain comes out of a study of T cell responses to AZD1222 COVID-19 vaccine. On this clone: The antigen remains undetermined.

Whole-study results and caveats: Spike regions recognized by vaccine-associated CD4 TCRs spanned the protein, led by 160-218 and 743-854.

Germline lookup yields CDR1 SGHTS and CDR2 YDEGEE. The V end was cut by 7 bases, the J end by 2 bases, with 22 bases between. The CDR3 covers 16 residues. Clones were read by immunoSEQ multiplex PCR, and TCRdb kept only the in-frame ones, dropping some. The sample lists 180,000 or so clones, 85% to 95% occurring once. The chain combines TRBV5-8 with TRBJ2-7; D gene ambiguous. This TCR was recovered from an adult who received the MenACWY meningococcal vaccine as a control. Sequencing used peripheral blood, obtained 28 days after the second dose of the MenACWY control vaccine. CDR3 nucleotide sequence: TGTGCCAGCGGCACCTCGCGCAGGCGACGAACCTACGAGCAGTACTTC. It specifies CASGTSRRRRTYEQYF.